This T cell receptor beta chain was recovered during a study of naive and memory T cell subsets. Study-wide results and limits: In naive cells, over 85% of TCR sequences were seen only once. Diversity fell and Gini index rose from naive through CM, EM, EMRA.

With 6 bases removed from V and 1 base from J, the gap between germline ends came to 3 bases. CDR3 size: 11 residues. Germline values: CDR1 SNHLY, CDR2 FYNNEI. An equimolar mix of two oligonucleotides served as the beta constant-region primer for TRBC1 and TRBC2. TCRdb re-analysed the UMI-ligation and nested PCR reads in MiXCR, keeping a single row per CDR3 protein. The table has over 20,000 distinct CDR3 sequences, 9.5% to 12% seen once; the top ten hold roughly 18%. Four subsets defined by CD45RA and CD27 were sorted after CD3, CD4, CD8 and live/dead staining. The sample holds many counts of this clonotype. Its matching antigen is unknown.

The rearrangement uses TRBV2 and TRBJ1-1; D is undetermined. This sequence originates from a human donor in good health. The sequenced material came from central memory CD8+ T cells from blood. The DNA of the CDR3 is TGTGCCAGCAGCACGAACACTGAAGCTTTCTTT. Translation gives CASSTNTEAFF.